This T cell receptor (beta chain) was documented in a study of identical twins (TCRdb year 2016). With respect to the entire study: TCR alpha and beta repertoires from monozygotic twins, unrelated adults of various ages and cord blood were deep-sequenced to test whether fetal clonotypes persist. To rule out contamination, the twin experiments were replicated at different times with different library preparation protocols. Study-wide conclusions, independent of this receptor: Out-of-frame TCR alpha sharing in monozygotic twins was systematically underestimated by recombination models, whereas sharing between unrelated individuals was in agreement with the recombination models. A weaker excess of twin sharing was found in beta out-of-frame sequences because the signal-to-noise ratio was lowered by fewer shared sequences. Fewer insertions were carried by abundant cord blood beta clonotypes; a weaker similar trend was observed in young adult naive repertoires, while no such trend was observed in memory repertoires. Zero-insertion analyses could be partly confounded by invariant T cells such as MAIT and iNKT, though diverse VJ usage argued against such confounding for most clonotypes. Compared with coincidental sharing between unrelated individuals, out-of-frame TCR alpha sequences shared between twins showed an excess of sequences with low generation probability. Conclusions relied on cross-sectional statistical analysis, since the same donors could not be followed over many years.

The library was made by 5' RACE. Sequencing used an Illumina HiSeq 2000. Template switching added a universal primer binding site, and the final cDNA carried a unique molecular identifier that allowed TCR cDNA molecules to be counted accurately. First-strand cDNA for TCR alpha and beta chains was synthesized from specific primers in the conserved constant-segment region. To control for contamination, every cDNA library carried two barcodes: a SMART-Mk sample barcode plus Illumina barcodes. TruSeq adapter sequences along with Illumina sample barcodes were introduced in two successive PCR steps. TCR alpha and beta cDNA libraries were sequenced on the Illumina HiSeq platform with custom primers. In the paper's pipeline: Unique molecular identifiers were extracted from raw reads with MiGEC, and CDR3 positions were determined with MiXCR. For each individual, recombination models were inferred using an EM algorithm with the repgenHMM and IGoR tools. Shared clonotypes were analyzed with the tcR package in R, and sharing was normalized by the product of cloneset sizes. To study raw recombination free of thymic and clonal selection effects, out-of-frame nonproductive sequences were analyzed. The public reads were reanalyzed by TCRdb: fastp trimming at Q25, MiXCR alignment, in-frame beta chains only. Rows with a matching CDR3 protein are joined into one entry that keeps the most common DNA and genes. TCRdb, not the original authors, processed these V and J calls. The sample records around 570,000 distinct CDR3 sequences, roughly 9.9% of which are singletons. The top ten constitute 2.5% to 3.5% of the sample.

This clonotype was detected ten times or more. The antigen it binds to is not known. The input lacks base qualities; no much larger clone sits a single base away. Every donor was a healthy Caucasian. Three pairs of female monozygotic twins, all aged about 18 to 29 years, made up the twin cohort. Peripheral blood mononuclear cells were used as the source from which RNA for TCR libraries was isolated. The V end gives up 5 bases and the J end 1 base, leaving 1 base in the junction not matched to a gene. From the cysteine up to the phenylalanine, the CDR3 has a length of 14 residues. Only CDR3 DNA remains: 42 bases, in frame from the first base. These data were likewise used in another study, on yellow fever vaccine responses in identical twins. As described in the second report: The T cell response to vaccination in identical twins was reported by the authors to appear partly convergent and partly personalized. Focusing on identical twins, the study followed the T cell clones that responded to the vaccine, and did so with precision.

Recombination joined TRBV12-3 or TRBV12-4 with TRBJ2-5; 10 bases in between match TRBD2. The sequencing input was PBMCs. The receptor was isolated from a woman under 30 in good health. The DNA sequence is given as TGTGCCAGCAGTCCTAGCGGGGGCCAAGAGACCCAGTACTTC. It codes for CASSPSGGQETQYF.